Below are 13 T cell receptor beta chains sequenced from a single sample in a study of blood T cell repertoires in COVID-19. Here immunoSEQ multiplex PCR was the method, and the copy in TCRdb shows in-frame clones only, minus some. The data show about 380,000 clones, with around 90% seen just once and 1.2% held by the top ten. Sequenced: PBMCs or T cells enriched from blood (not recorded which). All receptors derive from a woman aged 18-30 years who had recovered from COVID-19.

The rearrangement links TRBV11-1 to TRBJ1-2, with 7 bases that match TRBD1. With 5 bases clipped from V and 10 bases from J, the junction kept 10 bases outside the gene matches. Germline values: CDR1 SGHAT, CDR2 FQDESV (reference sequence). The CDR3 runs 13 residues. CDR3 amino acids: CASSQDRARDYTF. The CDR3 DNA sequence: TGTGCCAGCAGCCAAGACAGGGCTCGTGACTACACCTTC.

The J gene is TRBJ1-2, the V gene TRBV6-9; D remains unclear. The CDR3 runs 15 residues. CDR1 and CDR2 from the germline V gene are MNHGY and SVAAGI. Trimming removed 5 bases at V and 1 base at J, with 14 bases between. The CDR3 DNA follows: TGTGCCAGCAGTCCCTCGCCACAGATTAACTATGGCTACACCTTC. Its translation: CASSPSPQINYGYTF.

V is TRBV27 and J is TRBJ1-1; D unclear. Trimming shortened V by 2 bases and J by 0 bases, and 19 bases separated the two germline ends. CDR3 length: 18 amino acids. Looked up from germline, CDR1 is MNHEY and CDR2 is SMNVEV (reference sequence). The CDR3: CASSLGVSGNKMNTEAFF. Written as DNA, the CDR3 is TGTGCCAGCAGTTTAGGCGTCAGCGGAAACAAGATGAACACTGAAGCTTTCTTT.

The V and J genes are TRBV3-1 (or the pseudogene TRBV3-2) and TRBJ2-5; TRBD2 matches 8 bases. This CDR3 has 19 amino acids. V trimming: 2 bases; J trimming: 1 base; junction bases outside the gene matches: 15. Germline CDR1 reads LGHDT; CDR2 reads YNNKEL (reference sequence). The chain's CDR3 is CASSQYGPAGEISQETQYF. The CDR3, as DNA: TGTGCCAGCAGCCAATATGGGCCAGCGGGGGAGATAAGCCAAGAGACCCAGTACTTC.

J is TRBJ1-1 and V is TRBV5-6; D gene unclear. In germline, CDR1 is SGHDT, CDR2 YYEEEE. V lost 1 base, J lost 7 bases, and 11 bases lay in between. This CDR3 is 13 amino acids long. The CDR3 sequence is CASSLSPSGEAFF. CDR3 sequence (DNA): TGTGCCAGCAGCTTGTCCCCTTCCGGTGAAGCTTTCTTT.

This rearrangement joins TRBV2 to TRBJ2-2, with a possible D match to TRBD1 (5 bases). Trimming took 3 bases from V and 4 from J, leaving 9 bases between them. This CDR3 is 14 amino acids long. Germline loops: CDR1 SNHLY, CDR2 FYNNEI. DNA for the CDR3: TGTGCCAGCAGTGAGCTCAGGGCCACCGGGGAGCTGTTTTTT. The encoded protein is CASSELRATGELFF.

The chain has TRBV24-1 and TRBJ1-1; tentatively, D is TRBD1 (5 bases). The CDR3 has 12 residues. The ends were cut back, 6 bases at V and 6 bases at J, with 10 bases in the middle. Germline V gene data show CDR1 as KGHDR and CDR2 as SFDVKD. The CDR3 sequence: CATSWTGAEAFF. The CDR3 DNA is TGTGCCACCAGTTGGACGGGGGCTGAAGCTTTCTTT.

The CDR3 coding sequence is TGTGCCACCAGCAGGGAGGCGGGACTAGCGTCCTACGAGCAGTACTTC. This sequence encodes CATSREAGLASYEQYF. V is TRBV15 and J is TRBJ2-7, with 10 bases that match TRBD2. The CDR3 runs 16 residues. V gave up 3 bases and J gave up 1 base; unmatched junction bases: 6. Germline lookup yields CDR1 LNHNV and CDR2 YYDKDF (reference sequence).

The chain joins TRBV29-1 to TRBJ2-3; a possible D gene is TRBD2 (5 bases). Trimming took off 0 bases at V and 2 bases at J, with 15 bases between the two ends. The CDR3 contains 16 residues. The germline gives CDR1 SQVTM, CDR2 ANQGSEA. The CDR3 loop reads CSVEDRFRGDTDTQYF. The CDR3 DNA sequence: TGCAGCGTTGAAGATCGCTTCCGGGGTGACACAGATACGCAGTATTTT.

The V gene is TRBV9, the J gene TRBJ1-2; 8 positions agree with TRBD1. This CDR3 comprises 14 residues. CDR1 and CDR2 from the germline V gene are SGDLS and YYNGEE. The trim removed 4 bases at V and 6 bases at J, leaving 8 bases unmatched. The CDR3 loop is CASSQRTGGDGYTF. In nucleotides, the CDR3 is TGTGCCAGCAGCCAGCGTACAGGGGGGGATGGCTACACCTTC.

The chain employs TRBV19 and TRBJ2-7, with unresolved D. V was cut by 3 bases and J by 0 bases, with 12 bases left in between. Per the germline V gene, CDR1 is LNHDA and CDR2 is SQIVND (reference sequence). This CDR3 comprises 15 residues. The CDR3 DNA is TGTGCCAGTAGTATTCTGCGACGAGGCTCCTACGAGCAGTACTTC. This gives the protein CASSILRRGSYEQYF.

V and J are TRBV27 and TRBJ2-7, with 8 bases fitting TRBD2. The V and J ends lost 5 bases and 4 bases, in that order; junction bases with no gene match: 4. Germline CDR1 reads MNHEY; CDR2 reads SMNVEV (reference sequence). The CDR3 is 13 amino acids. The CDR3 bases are TGTGCCAGCAGTACCGGACTAGCTTACGAGCAGTACTTC. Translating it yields CASSTGLAYEQYF.

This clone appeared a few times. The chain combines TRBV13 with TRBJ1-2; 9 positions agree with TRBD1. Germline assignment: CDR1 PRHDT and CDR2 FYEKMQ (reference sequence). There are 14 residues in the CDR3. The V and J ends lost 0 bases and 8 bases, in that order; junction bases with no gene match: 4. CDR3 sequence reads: CASSLGTGGDGYTF. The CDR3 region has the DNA TGTGCCAGCAGCTTAGGCACAGGGGGCGACGGCTACACCTTC.